This TCR beta chain was recorded in a study of vaccination and CD4 T cells after COVID-19 (dated by TCRdb to 2021 to 2024). As for the study more broadly: SARS-CoV-2 positivity had been established in the convalescent patients by nasal swab PCR, and mild disease was recorded in nine of these patients and severe disease in one. The convalescent cohort comprised six males and four females, including two Hispanic individuals, seven Caucasians, two Asians and one multiracial person. Two doses of either the Pfizer-BioNTech BNT162b2 vaccine (n=8) or the Moderna mRNA-1273 vaccine (n=2) were administered to participants. Post-COVID blood samples from convalescent patients were collected a median of approximately 93 days after diagnosis, with a range of roughly 35 to 170 days. Post-vaccine blood samples were taken a median of 72 days after the second vaccine dose, with a range of about 12 to 250 days. In more than eight COVID-19 convalescent patients and a few infection-naive healthy vaccine recipients, researchers compared the spike-specific CD4+ TCR repertoire from before mRNA vaccination with the repertoire from after. Here is what the overall study found, with its caveats: Among the post-vaccine SARS-CoV-2-reactive clones in convalescent patients, a median 86.3% showed up only after vaccination, which suggests vaccine-specific priming. Relatively few convalescent patients were included in the study, and early timepoints after natural infection were not analyzed. An increase in the median number of SARS-CoV-2-reactive clonotypes from approximately 23 after infection to some 40 after vaccination was observed, but the change was not found to be significant. Nearly all vaccine-specific clones in convalescent patients (304 of 307) were mono-reactive for SARS-CoV-2 spike rather than cross-reactive with common cold coronaviruses.

The CDR3, from cysteine to phenylalanine, totals 14 residues. The retained sequence is limited to the CDR3, 42 bases, with the frame set at the first base. For CDR1 and CDR2, the germline V gene (reference sequence) lists DFQATT and SNEGSKA. From V the trimming removes 5 bases and from J it removes 5 bases, while the gene matches leave 4 bases of the junction unaccounted for. The library was generated by PCR. The sample was run on an Illumina iSeq 100. The original methods were these. Non-productive sequences were filtered out, and CDR3s that did not start with C, did not end with F or W, or were shorter than 7 amino acids were discarded. Similarity between CDR3 sequences was evaluated in R version 3.6.1 using Levenshtein distances (stringdist) and unrooted phylogenetic trees (ape). TCRdb took the public reads, trimmed them with fastp at Q25, ran MiXCR for clone calling and kept in-frame beta chains. Each entry merges the rows of one CDR3 protein and shows their most common DNA and genes. These V and J calls rely on TCRdb rather than the paper's analysis. The sample data list around 14,000 distinct CDR3 sequences, and over 65% of these were observed just once. The ten largest clones take up approximately 1.1% of the sample.

The convalescent patients' positive SARS-CoV-2 PCR tests fell between March and December 2020, which was before the Alpha, Beta and Delta variants emerged in the United States. PBMCs were separated from whole blood using Ficoll-Paque Plus gradient centrifugation and then either used fresh or cryopreserved at -140C. As to this clonotype: The antigen this receptor binds is unknown. No base qualities exist here, and no much larger clone lies one base off it.

The clonotype originates from a human donor who had recovered from COVID-19. The receptor chain draws on TRBV20-1 and TRBJ1-6; 9 central bases correspond to TRBD1. Sequencing used CD4+ T cells from blood, obtained after SARS-CoV-2 vaccination. Read as DNA, the sequence is TGCAGTGCTGGGGACAGGGCGAATAATTCACCCCTCCACTTT. Its protein is CSAGDRANNSPLHF.